These T cell receptor beta chains were read from a single sample in a study of T cell responses to AZD1222 COVID-19 vaccine. Here immunoSEQ multiplex PCR was the method, and the copy in TCRdb shows in-frame clones only, minus some. The sample carries 4,500 or so clones, over 75% recorded once. Source: peripheral blood, taken 28 days after the second AZD1222 dose. Receptors originate from an adult who received the AZD1222 COVID-19 vaccine. The CDR3 runs from the conserved cysteine through the conserved F or W. A D gene is named only where the DNA matches it firmly. Not all rows give a size; the values are once, few, many and, for expanded clones, a class.

j_call | clone_size | v_call | d_call | cdr3_aa | cdr3_nt
TRBJ1-2 | - | TRBV30 | - | CAWNPGRVYNYGYTF | TGTGCCTGGAATCCAGGGCGGGTGTATAACTATGGCTACACCTTC
TRBJ2-7 | - | TRBV9 | TRBD1 | CASSVGGQNYEQYF | TGTGCCAGCAGCGTAGGGGGACAGAACTACGAGCAGTACTTC
TRBJ2-7 | - | TRBV7-2 | - | CASSLQGNVRYEQYF | TGTGCCAGCAGCTTACAGGGGAACGTTCGCTACGAGCAGTACTTC
TRBJ1-1 | - | TRBV9 | - | CASRSGGGDRRRNTEAFF | TGTGCCAGCAGGAGCGGCGGGGGCGATAGGAGGAGGAACACTGAAGCTTTCTTT
TRBJ2-2 | - | TRBV4-3 | TRBD2 | CASSQDLAGDGELFF | TGCGCCAGCAGCCAAGATCTAGCGGGAGATGGGGAGCTGTTTTTT
TRBJ2-3 | - | TRBV5-1 | - | CASSSGGSTDTQYF | TGCGCCAGCAGCTCCGGGGGAAGCACAGATACGCAGTATTTT
TRBJ2-5 | - | TRBV5-4 | - | CASSQGGQETQYF | TGTGCCAGCAGCCAGGGGGGCCAAGAGACCCAGTACTTC
TRBJ1-4 | - | TRBV2 | TRBD1 | CASRYTGVENEKLFF | TGTGCCAGCAGATACACAGGGGTTGAAAATGAAAAACTGTTTTTT
TRBJ2-4 | - | TRBV3-1/TRBV3-2 | - | CASSLSAAGRNIQYF | TGTGCCAGCAGCCTGTCTGCGGCGGGGAGAAACATTCAGTACTTC
TRBJ2-2 | - | TRBV25-1 | TRBD2 | CASSGTSDTGELFF | TGTGCCAGCAGTGGGACTAGCGACACCGGGGAGCTGTTTTTT
TRBJ1-2 | - | TRBV19 | - | CASRARLLGRNNYGYTF | TGTGCCAGTAGGGCCCGACTCTTGGGACGGAATAACTATGGCTACACCTTC
TRBJ1-1 | - | TRBV9 | TRBD1 | CASSFTGEGNTEAFF | TGTGCCAGCAGCTTCACAGGGGAGGGGAACACTGAAGCTTTCTTT
TRBJ1-5 | - | TRBV11-2 | - | CATRLGPGQPQHF | TGTGCCACCCGGTTGGGCCCTGGCCAGCCCCAGCATTTT
TRBJ1-6 | - | TRBV4-1 | - | CASSQERRVQGGSPLHF | TGCGCCAGCAGCCAAGAAAGAAGGGTACAGGGTGGTTCACCCCTCCACTTT
TRBJ2-3 | - | TRBV11-3 | - | CASSYAPGTDTQYF | TGTGCCAGCAGCTACGCCCCTGGTACAGATACGCAGTATTTT
TRBJ1-1 | - | TRBV10-1 | - | CASSTGSWAFF | TGCGCCAGCAGTACAGGGAGTTGGGCTTTCTTT
TRBJ2-3 | - | TRBV7-2 | TRBD2 | CASSTGTSGTQYF | TGTGCCAGCAGCACCGGGACTAGCGGAACGCAGTATTTT
TRBJ2-5 | - | TRBV9 | TRBD2 | CASSVAGLAGGGQETQYF | TGTGCCAGCAGCGTAGCTGGACTAGCGGGAGGGGGCCAAGAGACCCAGTACTTC
TRBJ1-2 | - | TRBV6-2/TRBV6-3 | - | CASSYGYGYTF | TGTGCCAGCAGTTACGGCTATGGCTACACCTTC
TRBJ2-3 | - | TRBV7-2 | - | CASSPDTDTQYF | TGTGCCAGCAGCCCCGACACAGATACGCAGTATTTT
TRBJ2-5 | - | TRBV19 | - | CASGPGIWETQYF | TGTGCCAGTGGGCCTGGTATTTGGGAGACCCAGTACTTC
TRBJ2-2 | - | TRBV4-3 | TRBD2 | CASSQESFSGGSGELFF | TGCGCCAGCAGCCAAGAGTCTTTCAGCGGGGGGAGCGGGGAGCTGTTTTTT
TRBJ1-2 | - | TRBV11-2 | - | CASSLAGSNGYTF | TGTGCCAGCAGCTTGGCGGGGTCAAATGGCTACACCTTC
TRBJ1-6 | once | TRBV5-8 | TRBD1 | CASSSTGAGWNSPLHF | TGTGCCAGCAGTTCGACAGGGGCTGGGTGGAATTCACCCCTCCACTTT
TRBJ1-2 | - | TRBV18 | TRBD1 | CASSPETGGSYGYTF | TGTGCCAGCTCACCAGAGACAGGGGGTAGCTATGGCTACACCTTC
TRBJ1-4 | - | TRBV27 | TRBD1 | CASSLSPPGQPNEKLFF | TGTGCCAGCAGTTTAAGCCCCCCGGGACAGCCTAATGAAAAACTGTTTTTT
TRBJ1-5 | - | TRBV11-3 | TRBD1 | CASSLKPGQGIWQPQHF | TGTGCCAGCAGCTTAAAGCCGGGACAGGGCATATGGCAGCCCCAGCATTTT
TRBJ2-2 | - | TRBV29-1 | - | CSVRVTGELFF | TGCAGCGTTAGGGTAACCGGGGAGCTGTTTTTT
TRBJ1-6 | - | TRBV3-1/TRBV3-2 | - | CASRPRQYNSPLHF | TGTGCCAGCAGACCAAGACAATATAATTCACCCCTCCACTTT
TRBJ2-3 | - | TRBV27 | - | CASSFRAGFTDTQYF | TGTGCCAGCAGTTTTCGGGCGGGGTTCACAGATACGCAGTATTTT
TRBJ1-5 | few | TRBV7-2 | TRBD1 | CASGRDRGYNQPQHF | TGTGCCAGCGGACGGGACAGGGGTTACAATCAGCCCCAGCATTTT
TRBJ2-6 | - | TRBV28 | - | CASGGWGPNGANVLTF | TGTGCCAGTGGGGGGTGGGGTCCCAATGGGGCCAACGTCCTGACTTTC
TRBJ1-5 | few | TRBV6-2/TRBV6-3 | - | CASRPQGNQPQHF | TGTGCCAGCAGACCTCAGGGGAATCAGCCCCAGCATTTT
TRBJ1-2 | - | TRBV7-5 | - | CVRSLVCYRRFYGYTF | TGTGTCAGAAGCTTAGTATGTTACAGGAGATTCTATGGCTACACCTTC
TRBJ1-2 | - | TRBV7-2 | - | CASSLDGRDYGYTF | TGTGCCAGCAGCTTAGATGGGAGGGACTATGGCTACACCTTC
TRBJ1-5 | - | TRBV13 | - | CASSLQRGGGNQPQHF | TGTGCCAGCAGCTTACAGAGGGGGGGTGGTAATCAGCCCCAGCATTTT
TRBJ1-4 | - | TRBV15 | TRBD1 | CATSRDPPGGGEKLFF | TGTGCCACCAGCAGAGATCCCCCAGGGGGAGGAGAAAAACTGTTTTTT
TRBJ2-5 | - | TRBV19 | TRBD2 | CASSLRGMQETQYF | TGTGCCAGTAGTTTGCGGGGGATGCAAGAGACCCAGTACTTC
TRBJ1-1 | - | TRBV5-4 | - | CASSFLDRTNTEAFF | TGTGCCAGCAGCTTTTTAGACAGAACGAACACTGAAGCTTTCTTT